This is a list of T cell receptor beta chains from one sample in a study of CXCR3-negative and CXCR3-positive naive CD8 T cells. For each CDR3 protein, TCRdb gives one entry from its re-call of the 5' RACE reads, without DNA. In total, the table holds about 120,000 distinct CDR3 sequences. The material sequenced was naive CXCR3+ CD8+ T cells from blood. These receptors came from a human donor in good health. Some clones in this sample may be carry-over from other donors' samples. The CDR3 runs from the conserved cysteine through the conserved F or W. Each record gives: V gene, CDR3 length, J gene, CDR3 protein.

v_call: TRBV29-1
cdr3_length: 15
j_call: TRBJ2-5
cdr3_aa: CSVDLDRQLEETQYF

v_call: TRBV12-3/TRBV12-4
cdr3_length: 17
j_call: TRBJ2-2
cdr3_aa: CASSRGPGTGSVGELFF

v_call: TRBV4-1
cdr3_length: 17
j_call: TRBJ1-6
cdr3_aa: CASSQVTGPGANSPLHF

v_call: TRBV29-1
cdr3_length: 13
j_call: TRBJ2-1
cdr3_aa: CSVIPGQDHEQFF

v_call: TRBV14
cdr3_length: 15
j_call: TRBJ2-7
cdr3_aa: CASRFTGSSSYEQYF

v_call: TRBV7-9
cdr3_length: 13
j_call: TRBJ2-5
cdr3_aa: CASSPDSEETQYF

v_call: TRBV30
cdr3_length: 15
j_call: TRBJ2-7
cdr3_aa: CAWSGWRQGAREQYF

v_call: TRBV21-1
cdr3_length: 13
j_call: TRBJ1-5
cdr3_aa: CASSMAQNQPQHF

v_call: TRBV7-6
cdr3_length: 19
j_call: TRBJ2-5
cdr3_aa: CASRASSSWGDPLQETQYF

v_call: TRBV10-3
cdr3_length: 14
j_call: TRBJ2-5
cdr3_aa: CAISTSSGAETQYF

v_call: TRBV28
cdr3_length: 16
j_call: TRBJ2-5
cdr3_aa: CASSLRTSGIQETQYF

v_call: TRBV6-2/TRBV6-3
cdr3_length: 13
j_call: TRBJ1-2
cdr3_aa: CASSWGEADGYTF

v_call: TRBV7-9
cdr3_length: 14
j_call: TRBJ2-5
cdr3_aa: CASSLQAVQETQYF

v_call: TRBV29-1
cdr3_length: 14
j_call: TRBJ1-1
cdr3_aa: CSVEGNRGKTEAFF

v_call: TRBV15
cdr3_length: 15
j_call: TRBJ1-5
cdr3_aa: CATSRGTGFGQPQHF

v_call: TRBV9
cdr3_length: 13
j_call: TRBJ1-5
cdr3_aa: CASSSGHYQPQHF

v_call: TRBV13
cdr3_length: 16
j_call: TRBJ2-1
cdr3_aa: CASSVPPGGALYEQFF

v_call: TRBV28
cdr3_length: 11
j_call: TRBJ2-7
cdr3_aa: CASSSPYEQYF